This TCR beta chain was retrieved from a study of blood T cell repertoires in COVID-19. TCRdb's table, derived via immunoSEQ multiplex PCR, lists solely in-frame clones and lacks some. The data hold about 87,000 clones, with around nine tenths observed a single time. Sequences were obtained from peripheral blood. The clonotype originates from a man of 80 years or more with acute or convalescent COVID-19.

The CDR3 DNA sequence: TGCAGTGCCGTCGGACTCGGGGAGCAGTACTTC. Translation: CSAVGLGEQYF. This chain connects TRBV20-1 to TRBJ2-7, with D perhaps TRBD2 (5 bases). V was shortened by 6 bases and J by 7 bases, with 13 bases between the two germline ends. Germline CDR1 is DFQATT and CDR2 is SNEGSKA (reference sequence). This CDR3 has 11 amino acids.